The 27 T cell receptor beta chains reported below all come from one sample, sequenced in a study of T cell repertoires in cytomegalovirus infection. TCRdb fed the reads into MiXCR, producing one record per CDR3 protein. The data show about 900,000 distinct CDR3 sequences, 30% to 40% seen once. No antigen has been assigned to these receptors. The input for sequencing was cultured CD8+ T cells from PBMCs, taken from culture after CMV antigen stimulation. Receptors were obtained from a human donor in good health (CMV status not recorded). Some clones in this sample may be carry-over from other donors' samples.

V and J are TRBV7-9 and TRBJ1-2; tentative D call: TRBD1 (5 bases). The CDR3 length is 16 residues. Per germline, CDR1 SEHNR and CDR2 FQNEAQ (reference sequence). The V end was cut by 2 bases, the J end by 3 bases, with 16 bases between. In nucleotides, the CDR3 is TGTGCCAGCAGCTTAAGGCAAGACAGAAGAGACTATGGCTACACCTTC. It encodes CASSLRQDRRDYGYTF.

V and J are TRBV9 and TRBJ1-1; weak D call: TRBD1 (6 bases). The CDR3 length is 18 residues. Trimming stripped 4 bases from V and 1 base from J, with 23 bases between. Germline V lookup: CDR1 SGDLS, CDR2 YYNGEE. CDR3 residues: CASSPHRTDRPRNTEAFF. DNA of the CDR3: TGTGCCAGCAGCCCTCACCGGACCGACAGGCCCCGGAACACTGAAGCTTTCTTT.

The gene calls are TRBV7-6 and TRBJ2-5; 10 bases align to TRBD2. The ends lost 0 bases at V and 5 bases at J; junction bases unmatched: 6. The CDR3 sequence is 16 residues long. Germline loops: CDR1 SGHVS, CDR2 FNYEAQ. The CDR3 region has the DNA TGTGCCAGCAGCTTAGCGCTAAGCGGGGGGGCTGAGACCCAGTACTTC. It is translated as CASSLALSGGAETQYF. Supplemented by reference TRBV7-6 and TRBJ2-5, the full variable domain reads GAGVSQSPRYKVTKRGQDVALRCDPISGHVSLYWYRQALGQGPEFLTYFNYEAQQDKSGLPNDRFSAERPEGSISTLTIQRTEQRDSAMYRCASSLALSGGAETQYFGPGTRLLVL.

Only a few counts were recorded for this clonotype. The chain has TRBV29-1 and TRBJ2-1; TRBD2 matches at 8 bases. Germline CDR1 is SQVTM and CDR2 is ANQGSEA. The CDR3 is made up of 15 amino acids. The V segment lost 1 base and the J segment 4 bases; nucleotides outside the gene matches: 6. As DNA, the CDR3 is TGCAGCGTTGAAGCCGGAGCGGGGGCTTACAATGAGCAGTTCTTC. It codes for CSVEAGAGAYNEQFF.

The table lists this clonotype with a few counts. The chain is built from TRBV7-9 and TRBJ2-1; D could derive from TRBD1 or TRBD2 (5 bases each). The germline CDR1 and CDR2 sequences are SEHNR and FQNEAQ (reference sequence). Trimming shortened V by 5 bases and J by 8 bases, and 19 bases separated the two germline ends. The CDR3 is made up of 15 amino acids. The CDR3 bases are TGTGCCAGCAGCCTCCGGGACCTTCTAGGGGATGAGCAGTTCTTC. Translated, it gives CASSLRDLLGDEQFF.

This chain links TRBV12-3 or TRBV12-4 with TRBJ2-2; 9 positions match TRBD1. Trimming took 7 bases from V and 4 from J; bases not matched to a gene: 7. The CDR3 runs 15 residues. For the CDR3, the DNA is TGTGCCAGCACCACCGGGACAGGGTTCACCGGGGAGCTGTTTTTT. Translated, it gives CASTTGTGFTGELFF.

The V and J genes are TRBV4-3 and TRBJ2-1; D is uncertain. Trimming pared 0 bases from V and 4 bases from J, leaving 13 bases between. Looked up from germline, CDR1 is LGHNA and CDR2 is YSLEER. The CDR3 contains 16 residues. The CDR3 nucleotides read TGCGCCAGCAGCCAAGATGAGGCCGATGTGTACAATGAGCAGTTCTTC. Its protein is CASSQDEADVYNEQFF.

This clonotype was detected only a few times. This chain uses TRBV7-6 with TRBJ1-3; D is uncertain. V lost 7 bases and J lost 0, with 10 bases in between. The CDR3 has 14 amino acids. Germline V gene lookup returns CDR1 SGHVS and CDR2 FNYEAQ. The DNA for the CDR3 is TGTGCCAGCATCGGATTCTCCTCTGGAAACACCATATATTTT. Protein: CASIGFSSGNTIYF.

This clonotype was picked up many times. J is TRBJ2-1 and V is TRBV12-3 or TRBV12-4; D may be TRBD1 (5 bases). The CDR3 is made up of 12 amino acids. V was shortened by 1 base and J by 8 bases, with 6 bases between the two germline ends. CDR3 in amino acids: CASSLVRDEQFF. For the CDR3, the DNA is TGTGCCAGCAGTTTAGTCAGGGATGAGCAGTTCTTC.

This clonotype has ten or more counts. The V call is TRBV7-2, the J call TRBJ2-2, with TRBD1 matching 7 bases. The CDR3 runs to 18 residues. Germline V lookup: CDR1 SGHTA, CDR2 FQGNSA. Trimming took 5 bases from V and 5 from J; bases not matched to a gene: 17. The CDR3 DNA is TGTGCCAGCAGCACACGACAGGGTAGCGCCCCACTAACCGGGGAGCTGTTTTTT. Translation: CASSTRQGSAPLTGELFF.

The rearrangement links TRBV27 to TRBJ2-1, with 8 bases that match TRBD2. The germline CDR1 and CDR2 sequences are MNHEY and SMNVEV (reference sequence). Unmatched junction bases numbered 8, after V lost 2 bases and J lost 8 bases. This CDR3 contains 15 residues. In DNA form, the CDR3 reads TGTGCCAGCAGTTTAGCCGGGGGGGCCTTCGATGAGCAGTTCTTC. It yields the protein CASSLAGGAFDEQFF.

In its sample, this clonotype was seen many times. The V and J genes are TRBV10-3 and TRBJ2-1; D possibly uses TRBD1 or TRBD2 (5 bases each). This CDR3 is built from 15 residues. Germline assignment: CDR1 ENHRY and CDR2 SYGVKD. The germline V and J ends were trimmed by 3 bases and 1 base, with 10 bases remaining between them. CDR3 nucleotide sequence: TGTGCCATCAGTGATTTGTGGGGGTCCTACAATGAGCAGTTCTTC. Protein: CAISDLWGSYNEQFF.

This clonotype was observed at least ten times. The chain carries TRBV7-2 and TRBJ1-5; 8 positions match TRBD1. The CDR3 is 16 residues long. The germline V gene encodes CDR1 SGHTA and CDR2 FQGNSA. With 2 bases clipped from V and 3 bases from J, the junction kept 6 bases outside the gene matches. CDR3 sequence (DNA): TGTGCCAGCAGCTTAAGGGGACAGGACCACAATCAGCCCCAGCATTTT. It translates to CASSLRGQDHNQPQHF.

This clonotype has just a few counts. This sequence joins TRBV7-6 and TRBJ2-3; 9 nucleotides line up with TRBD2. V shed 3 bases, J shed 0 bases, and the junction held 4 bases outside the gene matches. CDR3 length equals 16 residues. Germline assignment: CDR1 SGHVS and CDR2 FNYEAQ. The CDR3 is CASSFRTSESTDTQYF. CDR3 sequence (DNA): TGTGCCAGCAGCTTCAGGACTAGCGAAAGCACAGATACGCAGTATTTT.

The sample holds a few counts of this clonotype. CDR3 in amino acids: CASSEWSYGYTF. Here the CDR3 DNA reads TGCGCCAGCAGTGAGTGGTCCTATGGCTACACCTTC. V and J are TRBV10-2 and TRBJ1-2, with no clear D. Trimming stripped 1 base from V and 4 bases from J, with 4 bases between. Per the germline V gene, CDR1 is WSHSY and CDR2 is SAAADI. CDR3 length: 12 residues.

The CDR3 sequence is CASGPSPKGDTQYF. CDR3 nucleotides: TGTGCTAGTGGACCCTCCCCTAAGGGAGATACGCAGTATTTT. The rearrangement links TRBV12-5 to TRBJ2-3; D is unclear. The CDR3 is made up of 14 amino acids. Germline-derived CDR1 and CDR2 are LGHNT and FRNRAP. Trimming cost V 6 bases and J 5 bases, with 15 bases left between them. Combining the CDR3 with reference TRBV12-5 and TRBJ2-3 gives the whole variable domain DARVTQTPRHKVTEMGQEVTMRCQPILGHNTVFWYRQTMMQGLELLAYFRNRAPLDDSGMPKDRFSAEMPDATLATLKIQPSEPRDSAVYFCASGPSPKGDTQYFGPGTRLTVL.

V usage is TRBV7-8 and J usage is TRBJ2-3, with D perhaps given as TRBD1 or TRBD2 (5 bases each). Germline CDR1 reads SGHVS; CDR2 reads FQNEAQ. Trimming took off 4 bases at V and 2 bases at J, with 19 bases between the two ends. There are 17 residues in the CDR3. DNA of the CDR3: TGTGCCAGCAGCTATCCCCGGGACCCACCTCACACAGATACGCAGTATTTT. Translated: CASSYPRDPPHTDTQYF.

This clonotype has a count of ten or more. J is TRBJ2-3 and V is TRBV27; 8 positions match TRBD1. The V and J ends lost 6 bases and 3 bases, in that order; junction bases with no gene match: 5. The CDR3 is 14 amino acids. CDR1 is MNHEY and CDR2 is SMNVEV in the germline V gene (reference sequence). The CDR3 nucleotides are TGTGCCAGCAGCTCCGGGACAGGTACAGATACGCAGTATTTT. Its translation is CASSSGTGTDTQYF.

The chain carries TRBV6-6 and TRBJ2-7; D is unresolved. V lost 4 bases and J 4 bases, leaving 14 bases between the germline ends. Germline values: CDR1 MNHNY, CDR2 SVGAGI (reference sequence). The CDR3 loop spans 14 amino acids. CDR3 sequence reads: CASSSPDRWYEQYF. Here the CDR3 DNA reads TGTGCCAGCAGTTCCCCCGACCGTTGGTACGAGCAGTACTTC.

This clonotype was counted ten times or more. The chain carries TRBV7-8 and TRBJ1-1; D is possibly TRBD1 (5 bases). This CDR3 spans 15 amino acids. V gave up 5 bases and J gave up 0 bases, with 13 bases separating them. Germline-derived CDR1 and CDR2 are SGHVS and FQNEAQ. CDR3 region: CASSTSGGVNTEAFF. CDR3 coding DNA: TGTGCCAGCAGCACCTCGGGGGGAGTGAACACTGAAGCTTTCTTT.

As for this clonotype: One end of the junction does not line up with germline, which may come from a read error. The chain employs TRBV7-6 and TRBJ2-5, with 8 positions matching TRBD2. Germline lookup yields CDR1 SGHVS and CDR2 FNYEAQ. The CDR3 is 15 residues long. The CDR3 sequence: CASRRLASHQETLYF. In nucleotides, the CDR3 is TGTGCCAGCAGAAGACTAGCGAGTCATCAAGAGACCCTGTACTTC.

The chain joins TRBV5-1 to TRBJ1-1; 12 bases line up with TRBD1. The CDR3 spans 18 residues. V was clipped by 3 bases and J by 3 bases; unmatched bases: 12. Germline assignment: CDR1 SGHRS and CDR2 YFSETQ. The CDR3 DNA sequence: TGCGCCAGCAGCTCACTCGGGGACAGGGGGCTGTTGGACACTGAAGCTTTCTTT. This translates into CASSSLGDRGLLDTEAFF.

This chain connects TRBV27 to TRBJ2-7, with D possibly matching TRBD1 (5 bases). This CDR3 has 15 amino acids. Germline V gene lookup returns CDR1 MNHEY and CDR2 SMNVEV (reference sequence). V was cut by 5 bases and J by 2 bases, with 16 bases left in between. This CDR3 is CASSPLVDNPYEQYF. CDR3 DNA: TGTGCCAGCAGTCCCTTGGTGGACAACCCCTACGAGCAGTACTTC.

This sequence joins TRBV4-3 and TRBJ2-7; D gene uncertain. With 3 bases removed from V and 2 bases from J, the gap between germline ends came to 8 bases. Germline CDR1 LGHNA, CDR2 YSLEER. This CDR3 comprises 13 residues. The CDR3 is CASSHPGPYEQYF. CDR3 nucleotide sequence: TGCGCCAGCAGCCACCCAGGCCCCTACGAGCAGTACTTC.

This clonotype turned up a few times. In DNA, the CDR3 is TGTGCCAGCAGTTTCCCCCCGGATGAGCAGTTCTTC. Amino acid sequence: CASSFPPDEQFF. The chain couples TRBV6-2 or TRBV6-3 to TRBJ2-1; D gene unclear. The V gene lost 4 bases and the J gene lost 8 bases, with 9 bases spanning the gap. This CDR3 spans 12 amino acids. Germline V gene sequence: CDR1 MNHEY, CDR2 SVGEGT.

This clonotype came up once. In nucleotides, the CDR3 is TGTGCCAGCAGCGTAAACTCTCGCAGGGGGGAGCGGGAGACCCAGTACTTC. Amino acid sequence: CASSVNSRRGERETQYF. The J gene is TRBJ2-5, the V gene TRBV9, with D tentatively TRBD1 (7 bases). CDR1 and CDR2 from the germline V gene are SGDLS and YYNGEE. The germline V and J ends were trimmed by 1 base and 5 bases, with 21 bases remaining between them. This CDR3 region has 17 residues.

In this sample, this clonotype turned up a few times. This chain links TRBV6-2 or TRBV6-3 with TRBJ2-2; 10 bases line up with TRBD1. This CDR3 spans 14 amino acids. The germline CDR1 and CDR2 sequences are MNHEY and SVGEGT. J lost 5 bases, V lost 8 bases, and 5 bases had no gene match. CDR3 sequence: CASHGQGVTGELFF. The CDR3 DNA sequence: TGTGCCAGCCACGGACAGGGGGTTACCGGGGAGCTGTTTTTT.